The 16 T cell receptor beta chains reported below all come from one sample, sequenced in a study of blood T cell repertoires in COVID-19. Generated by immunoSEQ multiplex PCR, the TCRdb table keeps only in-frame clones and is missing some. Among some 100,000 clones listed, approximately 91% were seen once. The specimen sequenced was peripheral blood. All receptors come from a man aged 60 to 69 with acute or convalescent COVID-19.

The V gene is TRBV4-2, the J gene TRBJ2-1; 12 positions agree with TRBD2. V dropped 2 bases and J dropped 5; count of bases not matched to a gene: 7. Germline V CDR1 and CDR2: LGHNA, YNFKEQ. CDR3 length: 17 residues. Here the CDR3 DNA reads TGTGCCAGCAGCCAAATTCCGGGACTAGCGGGTAACAATGAGCAGTTCTTC. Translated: CASSQIPGLAGNNEQFF.

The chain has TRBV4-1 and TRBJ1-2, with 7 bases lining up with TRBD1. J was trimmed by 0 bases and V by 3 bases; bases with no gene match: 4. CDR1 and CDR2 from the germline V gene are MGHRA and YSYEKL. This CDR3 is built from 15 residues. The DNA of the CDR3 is TGCGCCAGCAGCCAGGAGGGGGCGGCTAACTATGGCTACACCTTC. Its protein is CASSQEGAANYGYTF.

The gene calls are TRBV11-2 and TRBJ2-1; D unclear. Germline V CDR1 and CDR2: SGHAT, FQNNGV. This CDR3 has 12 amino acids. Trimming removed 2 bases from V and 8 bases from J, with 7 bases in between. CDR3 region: CASSLYSHEQFF. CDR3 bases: TGTGCCAGCAGCTTATATAGCCATGAGCAGTTCTTC.

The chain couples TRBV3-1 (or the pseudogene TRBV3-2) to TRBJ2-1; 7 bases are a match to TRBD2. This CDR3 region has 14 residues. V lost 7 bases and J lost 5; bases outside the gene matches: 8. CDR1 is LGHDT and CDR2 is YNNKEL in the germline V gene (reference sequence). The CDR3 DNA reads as TGTGCCAGCAATGCGGGAGTGAGAAACAATGAGCAGTTCTTC. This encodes CASNAGVRNNEQFF.

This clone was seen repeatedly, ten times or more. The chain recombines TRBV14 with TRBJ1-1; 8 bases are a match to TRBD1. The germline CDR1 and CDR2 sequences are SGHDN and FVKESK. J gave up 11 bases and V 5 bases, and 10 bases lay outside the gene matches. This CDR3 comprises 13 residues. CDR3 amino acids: CASSSSTGVLAFF. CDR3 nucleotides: TGTGCCAGCAGCTCCTCGACAGGGGTCCTGGCTTTCTTT.

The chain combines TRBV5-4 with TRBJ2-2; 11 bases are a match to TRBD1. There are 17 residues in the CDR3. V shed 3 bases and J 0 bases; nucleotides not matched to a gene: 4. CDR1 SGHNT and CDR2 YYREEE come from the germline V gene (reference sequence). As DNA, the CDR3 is TGTGCCAGCAGCTCTCCGGGACAGGGGGCGAACACCGGGGAGCTGTTTTTT. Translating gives CASSSPGQGANTGELFF.

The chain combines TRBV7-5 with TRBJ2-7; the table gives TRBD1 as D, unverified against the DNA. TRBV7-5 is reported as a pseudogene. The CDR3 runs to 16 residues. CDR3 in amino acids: CVRSRPGTGAIYEQYV. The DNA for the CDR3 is TGTGTCAGAAGCCGCCCTGGGACAGGGGCGATCTACGAGCAGTACGTC.

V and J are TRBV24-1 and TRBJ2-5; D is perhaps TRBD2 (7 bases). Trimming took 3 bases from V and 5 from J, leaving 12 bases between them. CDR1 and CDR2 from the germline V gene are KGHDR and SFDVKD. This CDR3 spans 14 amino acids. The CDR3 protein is CATSDGGGRETQYF. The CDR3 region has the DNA TGTGCCACCAGTGATGGGGGGGGCAGGGAGACCCAGTACTTC.

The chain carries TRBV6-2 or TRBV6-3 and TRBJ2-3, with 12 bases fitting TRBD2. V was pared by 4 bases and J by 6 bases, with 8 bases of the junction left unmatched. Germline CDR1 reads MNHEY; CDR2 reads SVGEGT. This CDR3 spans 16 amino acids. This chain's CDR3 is CASSSLAGGQRDTQYF. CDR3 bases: TGTGCCAGCAGTTCACTAGCGGGAGGCCAGCGGGATACGCAGTATTTT.

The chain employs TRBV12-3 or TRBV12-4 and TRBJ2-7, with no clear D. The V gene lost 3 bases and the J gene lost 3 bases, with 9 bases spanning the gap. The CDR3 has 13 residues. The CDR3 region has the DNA TGTGCCAGCAGTTTCGGGTCGAGCTACGAGCAGTACGTC. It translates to CASSFGSSYEQYV.

CDR3 loop: CSVRLADTQYF. DNA of the CDR3: TGCAGCGTTCGACTGGCAGATACGCAGTATTTT. This chain links TRBV29-1 with TRBJ2-3; the D is unclear. V was clipped by 5 bases and J by 4 bases, with 7 bases between them. The germline V gene has CDR1 SQVTM and CDR2 ANQGSEA. The CDR3 totals 11 residues.

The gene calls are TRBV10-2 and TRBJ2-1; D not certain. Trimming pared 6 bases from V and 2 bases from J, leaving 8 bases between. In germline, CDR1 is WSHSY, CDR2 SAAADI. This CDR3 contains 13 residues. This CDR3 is CASRSSPYNEQFF. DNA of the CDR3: TGCGCCAGCAGAAGTAGTCCCTACAATGAGCAGTTCTTC.

The CDR3: CASLPRGEREAFF. The CDR3 DNA sequence: TGTGCCTCTCTACCGCGGGGCGAGAGAGAAGCTTTCTTT. The chain combines TRBV6-6 with TRBJ1-1; TRBD1 is a possible D gene (5 bases). The CDR3 contains 13 residues. Per germline, CDR1 MNHNY and CDR2 SVGAGI (reference sequence). Trimming cost V 11 bases and J 8 bases, with 21 bases left between them.

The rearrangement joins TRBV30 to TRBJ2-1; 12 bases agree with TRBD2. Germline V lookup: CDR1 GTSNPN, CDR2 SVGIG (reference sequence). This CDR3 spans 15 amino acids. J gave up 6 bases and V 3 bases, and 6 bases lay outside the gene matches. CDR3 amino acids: CAWSGLAGMGNEQFF. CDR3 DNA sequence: TGTGCCTGGAGCGGACTAGCGGGGATGGGCAATGAGCAGTTCTTC.

CDR3 loop: CASSQDLSSDTEAFF. CDR3 bases: TGCGCCAGCAGCCAAGATCTGAGTTCGGACACTGAAGCTTTCTTT. This rearrangement joins TRBV4-1 to TRBJ1-1, with D unclear. The germline CDR1 and CDR2 sequences are MGHRA and YSYEKL. The V and J ends lost 0 bases and 3 bases respectively, with 11 bases between them. The CDR3 totals 15 residues.

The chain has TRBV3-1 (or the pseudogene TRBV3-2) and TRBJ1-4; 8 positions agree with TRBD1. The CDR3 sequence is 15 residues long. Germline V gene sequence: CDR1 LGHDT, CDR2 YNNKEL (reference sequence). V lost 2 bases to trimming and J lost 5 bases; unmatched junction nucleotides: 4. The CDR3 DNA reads TGTGCCAGCAGCCAAATCGGGACAGGAAATGAAAAACTGTTTTTT. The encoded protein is CASSQIGTGNEKLFF.